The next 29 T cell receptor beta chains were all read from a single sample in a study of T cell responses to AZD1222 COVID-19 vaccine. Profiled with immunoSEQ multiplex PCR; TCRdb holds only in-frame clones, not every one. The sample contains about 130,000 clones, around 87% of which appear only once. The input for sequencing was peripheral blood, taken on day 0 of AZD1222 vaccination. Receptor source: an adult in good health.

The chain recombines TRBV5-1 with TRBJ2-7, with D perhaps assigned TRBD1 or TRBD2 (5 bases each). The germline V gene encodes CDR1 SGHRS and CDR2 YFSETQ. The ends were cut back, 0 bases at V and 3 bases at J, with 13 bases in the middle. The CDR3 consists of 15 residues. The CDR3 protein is CASSLGGSRDYEQYF. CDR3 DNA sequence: TGCGCCAGCAGCTTGGGAGGGAGCAGGGACTACGAGCAGTACTTC.

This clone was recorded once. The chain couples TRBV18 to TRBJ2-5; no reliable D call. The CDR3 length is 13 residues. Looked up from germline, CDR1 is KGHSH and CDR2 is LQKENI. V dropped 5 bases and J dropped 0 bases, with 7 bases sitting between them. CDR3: CASSLSYQETQYF. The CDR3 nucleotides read TGTGCCAGCTCATTAAGTTACCAAGAGACCCAGTACTTC. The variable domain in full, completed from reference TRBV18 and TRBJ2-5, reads NAGVMQNPRHLVRRRGQEARLRCSPMKGHSHVYWYRQLPEEGLKFMVYLQKENIIDESGMPKERFSAEFPKEGPSILRIQQVVRGDSAAYFCASSLSYQETQYFGPGTRLLVL.

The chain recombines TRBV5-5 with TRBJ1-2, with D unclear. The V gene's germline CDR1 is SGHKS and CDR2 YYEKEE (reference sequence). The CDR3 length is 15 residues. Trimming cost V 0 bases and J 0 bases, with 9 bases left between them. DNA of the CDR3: TGTGCCAGCAGCTTGGACCTCCTCCCTAACTATGGCTACACCTTC. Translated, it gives CASSLDLLPNYGYTF.

This CDR3 reads CASSFAGADEQFF. In DNA form, the CDR3 reads TGTGCCAGCAGTTTCGCCGGGGCGGATGAGCAGTTCTTC. The chain combines TRBV12-3 or TRBV12-4 with TRBJ2-1; the D gene could be TRBD1 or TRBD2 (5 bases each). The CDR3 runs 13 residues. Deletions cut 3 bases from V and 8 bases from J, with 11 bases between.

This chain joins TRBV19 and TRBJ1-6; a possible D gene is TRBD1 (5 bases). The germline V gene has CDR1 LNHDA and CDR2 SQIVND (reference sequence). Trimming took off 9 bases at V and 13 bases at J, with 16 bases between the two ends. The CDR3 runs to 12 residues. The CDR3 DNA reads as TGTGCCAGCGGGACCTCAGTCTGGCCCCTCCACTTT. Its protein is CASGTSVWPLHF.

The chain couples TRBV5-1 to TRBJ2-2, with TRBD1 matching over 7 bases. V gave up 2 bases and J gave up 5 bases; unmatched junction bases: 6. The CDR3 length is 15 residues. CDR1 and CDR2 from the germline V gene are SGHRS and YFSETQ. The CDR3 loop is CASSLPGGRTGELFF. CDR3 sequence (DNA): TGCGCCAGCAGCTTACCAGGGGGAAGAACCGGGGAGCTGTTTTTT.

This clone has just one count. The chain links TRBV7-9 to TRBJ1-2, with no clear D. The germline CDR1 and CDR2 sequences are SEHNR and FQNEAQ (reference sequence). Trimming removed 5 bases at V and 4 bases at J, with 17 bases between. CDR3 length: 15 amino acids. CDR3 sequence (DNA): TGTGCCAGCAGCCCGAGGTCCCCTCGGGGCTATGGCTACACCTTC. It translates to CASSPRSPRGYGYTF. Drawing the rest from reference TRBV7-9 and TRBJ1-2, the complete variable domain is DTGVSQNPRHKITKRGQNVTFRCDPISEHNRLYWYRQTLGQGPEFLTYFQNEAQLEKSRLLSDRFSAERPKGSFSTLEIQRTEQGDSAMYLCASSPRSPRGYGYTFGSGTRLTVV.

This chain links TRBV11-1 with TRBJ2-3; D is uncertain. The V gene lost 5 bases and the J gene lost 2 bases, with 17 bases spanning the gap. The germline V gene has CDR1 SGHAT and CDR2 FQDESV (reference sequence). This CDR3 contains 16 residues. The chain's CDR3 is CASSNSRISNTDTQYF. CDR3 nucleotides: TGTGCCAGCAGCAACAGCAGGATTTCGAACACAGATACGCAGTATTTT. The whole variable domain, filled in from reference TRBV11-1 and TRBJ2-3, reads EAEVAQSPRYKITEKSQAVAFWCDPISGHATLYWYRQILGQGPELLVQFQDESVVDDSQLPKDRFSAERLKGVDSTLKIQPAELGDSAMYLCASSNSRISNTDTQYFGPGTRLTVL.

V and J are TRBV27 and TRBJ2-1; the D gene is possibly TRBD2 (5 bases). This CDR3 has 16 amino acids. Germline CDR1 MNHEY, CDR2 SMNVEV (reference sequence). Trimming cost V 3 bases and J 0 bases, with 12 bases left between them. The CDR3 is CASSFRGFSSYNEQFF. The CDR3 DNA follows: TGTGCCAGCAGTTTTAGAGGGTTTAGCTCCTACAATGAGCAGTTCTTC.

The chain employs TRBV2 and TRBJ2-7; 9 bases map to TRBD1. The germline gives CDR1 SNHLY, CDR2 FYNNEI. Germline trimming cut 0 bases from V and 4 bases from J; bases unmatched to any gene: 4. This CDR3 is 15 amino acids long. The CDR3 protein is CASSEAGTGSYEQYF. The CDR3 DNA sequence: TGTGCCAGCAGTGAAGCCGGGACAGGGTCTTACGAGCAGTACTTC.

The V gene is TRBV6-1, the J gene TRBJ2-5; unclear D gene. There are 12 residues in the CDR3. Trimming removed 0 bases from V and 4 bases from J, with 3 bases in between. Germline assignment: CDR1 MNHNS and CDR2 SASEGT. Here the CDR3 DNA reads TGTGCCAGCAGTGAAGCGGGAGAGACCCAGTACTTC. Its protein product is CASSEAGETQYF.

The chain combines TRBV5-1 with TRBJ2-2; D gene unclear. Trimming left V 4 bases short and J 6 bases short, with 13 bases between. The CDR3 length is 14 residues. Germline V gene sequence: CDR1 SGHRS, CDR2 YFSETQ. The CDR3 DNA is TGCGCCAGCAGCCCTGGACGACCTGCCGGGGAGCTGTTTTTT. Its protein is CASSPGRPAGELFF.

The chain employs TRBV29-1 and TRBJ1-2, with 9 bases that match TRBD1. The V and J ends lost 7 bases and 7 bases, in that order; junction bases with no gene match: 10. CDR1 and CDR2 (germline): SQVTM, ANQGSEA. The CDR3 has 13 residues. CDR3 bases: TGCAGCGCCCGGGACAGGGCTGGAGGTGGCTACACCTTC. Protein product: CSARDRAGGGYTF.

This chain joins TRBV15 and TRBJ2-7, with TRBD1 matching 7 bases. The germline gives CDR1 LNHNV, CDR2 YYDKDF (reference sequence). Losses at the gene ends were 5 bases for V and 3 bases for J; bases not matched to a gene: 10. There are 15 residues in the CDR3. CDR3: CATSGETGRLYEQYF. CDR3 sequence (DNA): TGTGCCACCAGCGGGGAGACAGGGCGCCTCTACGAGCAGTACTTC.

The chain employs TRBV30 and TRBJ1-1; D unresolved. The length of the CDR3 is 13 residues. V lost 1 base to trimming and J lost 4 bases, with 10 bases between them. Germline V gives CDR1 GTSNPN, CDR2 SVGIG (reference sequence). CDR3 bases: TGTGCCTGGAGTGAGTTTTCGGGCACTGAAGCTTTCTTT. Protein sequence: CAWSEFSGTEAFF.

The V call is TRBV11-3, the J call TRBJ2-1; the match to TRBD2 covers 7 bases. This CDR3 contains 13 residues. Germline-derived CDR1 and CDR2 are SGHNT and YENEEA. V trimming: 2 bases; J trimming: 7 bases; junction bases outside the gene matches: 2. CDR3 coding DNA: TGTGCCAGCAGCTTAATTAGCGGGAATGAGCAGTTCTTC. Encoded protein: CASSLISGNEQFF. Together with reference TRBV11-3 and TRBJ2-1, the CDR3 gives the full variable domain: EAGVVQSPRYKIIEKKQPVAFWCNPISGHNTLYWYLQNLGQGPELLIRYENEEAVDDSQLPKDRFSAERLKGVDSTLKIQPAELGDSAVYLCASSLISGNEQFFGPGTRLTVL.

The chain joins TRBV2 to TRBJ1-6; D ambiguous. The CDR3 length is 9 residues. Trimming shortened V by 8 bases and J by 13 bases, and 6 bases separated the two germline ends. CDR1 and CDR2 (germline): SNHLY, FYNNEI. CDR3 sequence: CASSSPLHF. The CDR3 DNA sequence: TGTGCCAGCTCCTCTCCCCTCCACTTT.

This CDR3 reads CASSLAGNPYEQYF. The CDR3 coding sequence is TGTGCCAGCAGCTTGGCAGGGAACCCCTACGAGCAGTACTTC. V is TRBV5-6 and J is TRBJ2-7, with D maybe TRBD1 (5 bases). V lost 0 bases to trimming and J lost 2 bases, with 9 bases between them. Germline values: CDR1 SGHDT, CDR2 YYEEEE. The CDR3 spans 14 residues.

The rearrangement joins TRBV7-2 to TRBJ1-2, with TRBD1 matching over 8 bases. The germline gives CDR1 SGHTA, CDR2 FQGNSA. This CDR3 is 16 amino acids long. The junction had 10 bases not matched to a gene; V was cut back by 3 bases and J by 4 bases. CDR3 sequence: CASSLRAGGSLYGYTF. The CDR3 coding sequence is TGTGCCAGCAGCTTGAGGGCAGGGGGCTCCCTCTATGGCTACACCTTC.

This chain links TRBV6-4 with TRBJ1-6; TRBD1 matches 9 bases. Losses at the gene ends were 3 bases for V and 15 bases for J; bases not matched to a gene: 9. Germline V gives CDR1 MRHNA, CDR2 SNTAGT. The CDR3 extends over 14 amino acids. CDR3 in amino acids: CASSDSGTGRLLHF. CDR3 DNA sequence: TGTGCCAGCAGTGATTCGGGGACAGGGAGACTCCTCCACTTT.

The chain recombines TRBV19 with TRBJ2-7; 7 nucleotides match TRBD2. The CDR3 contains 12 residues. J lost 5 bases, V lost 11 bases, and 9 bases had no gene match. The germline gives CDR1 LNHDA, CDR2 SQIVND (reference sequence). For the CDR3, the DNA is TGTGCCCCCCTAGCGGAAGGGGACGAGCAGTACTTC. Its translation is CAPLAEGDEQYF.

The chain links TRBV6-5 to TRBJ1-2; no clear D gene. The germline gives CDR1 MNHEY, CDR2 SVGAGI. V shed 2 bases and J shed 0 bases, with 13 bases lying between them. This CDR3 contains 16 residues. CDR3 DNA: TGTGCCAGCAGTTACCCTTCACAGATTCCTAACTATGGCTACACCTTC. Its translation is CASSYPSQIPNYGYTF.

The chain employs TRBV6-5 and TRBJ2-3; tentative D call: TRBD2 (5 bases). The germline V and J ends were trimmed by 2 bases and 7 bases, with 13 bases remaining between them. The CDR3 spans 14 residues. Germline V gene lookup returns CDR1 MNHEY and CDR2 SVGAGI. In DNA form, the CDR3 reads TGTGCCAGCAGTTACAGGACTCCCAGGAATACGCAGTATTTT. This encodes CASSYRTPRNTQYF.

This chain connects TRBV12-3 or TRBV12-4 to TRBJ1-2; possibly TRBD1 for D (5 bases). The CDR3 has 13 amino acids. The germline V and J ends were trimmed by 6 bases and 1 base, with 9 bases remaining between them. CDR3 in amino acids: CASSLTVNYGYTF. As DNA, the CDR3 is TGTGCCAGCAGCCTGACAGTTAACTATGGCTACACCTTC.

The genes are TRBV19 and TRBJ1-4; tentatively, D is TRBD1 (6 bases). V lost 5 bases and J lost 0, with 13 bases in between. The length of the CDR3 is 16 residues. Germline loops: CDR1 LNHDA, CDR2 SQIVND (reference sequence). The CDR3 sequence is CASSLPPGATNEKLFF. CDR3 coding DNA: TGTGCCAGTAGTCTTCCTCCAGGGGCAACTAATGAAAAACTGTTTTTT.

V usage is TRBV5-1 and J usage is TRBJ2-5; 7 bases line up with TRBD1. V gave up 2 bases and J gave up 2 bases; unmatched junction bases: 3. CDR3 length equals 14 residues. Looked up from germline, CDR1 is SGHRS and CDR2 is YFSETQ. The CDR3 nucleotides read TGCGCCAGCAGCTTCGGGACAGAACAAGAGACCCAGTACTTC. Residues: CASSFGTEQETQYF.

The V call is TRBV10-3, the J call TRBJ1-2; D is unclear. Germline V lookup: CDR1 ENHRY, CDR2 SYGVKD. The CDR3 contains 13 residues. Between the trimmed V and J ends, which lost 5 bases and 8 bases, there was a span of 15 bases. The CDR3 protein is CAISTAAEEGYTF. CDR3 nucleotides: TGTGCCATCAGTACAGCCGCGGAGGAGGGCTACACCTTC.

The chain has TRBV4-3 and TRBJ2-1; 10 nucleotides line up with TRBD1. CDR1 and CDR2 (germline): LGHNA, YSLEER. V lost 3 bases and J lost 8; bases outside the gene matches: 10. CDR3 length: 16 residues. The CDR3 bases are TGCGCCAGCAGCCAGGACAGACAGGGGGCAATCCATGAGCAGTTCTTC. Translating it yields CASSQDRQGAIHEQFF.

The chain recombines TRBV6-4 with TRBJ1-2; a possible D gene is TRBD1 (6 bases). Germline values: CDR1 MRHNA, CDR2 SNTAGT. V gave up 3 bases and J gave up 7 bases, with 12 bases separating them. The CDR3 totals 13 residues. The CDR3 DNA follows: TGTGCCAGCAGTGAACAGGGAGGTTCTGGCTACACCTTC. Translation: CASSEQGGSGYTF.